Shown below are 31 T cell receptor beta chains from a single sample sequenced in a study of beta chain features in type 1 diabetes. No antigen has been assigned to these receptors. Expressed TCRB transcripts were sequenced, since all the RNA that had been isolated was reverse transcribed. Only in-frame clones appear in the TCRdb table, and some are missing; sequencing was by immunoSEQ multiplex PCR. The data hold around 710,000 clones, with approximately 13% observed a single time. The study's findings and limits: Moderate yet significant TCRB CDR3 shortening was seen in Type 1 diabetes patients in all four CD4+ subsets.

Sequenced material: naive CD4+ T cells from blood. Receptors originate from a man aged 25-40 years with type 1 diabetes.

The chain couples TRBV20-1 to TRBJ2-1; 7 nucleotides line up with TRBD2. The germline V gene has CDR1 DFQATT and CDR2 SNEGSKA (reference sequence). The CDR3 is 11 amino acids. V lost 7 bases and J lost 5; bases outside the gene matches: 2. The CDR3: CSEGTNNEQFF. As DNA, the CDR3 is TGCAGTGAGGGGACTAACAATGAGCAGTTCTTC.

The chain combines TRBV27 with TRBJ1-2; TRBD1 agrees at 7 bases. J gave up 4 bases and V 8 bases, and 10 bases lay outside the gene matches. The CDR3 sequence is 14 residues long. The germline gives CDR1 MNHEY, CDR2 SMNVEV (reference sequence). The DNA for the CDR3 is TGTGCCAGCGGTCGGACCTCAGGGGGCTATGGCTACACCTTC. Translating gives CASGRTSGGYGYTF.

This clone has more than one count but fewer than ten. The rearrangement uses TRBV12-5 and TRBJ1-5; D not certain. V was pared by 6 bases and J by 8 bases, with 11 bases between. Per germline, CDR1 LGHNT and CDR2 FRNRAP. This CDR3 has 12 residues. The CDR3 nucleotides read TGTGCTAGTGGGGCCAATGAAAAGCCCCAGCATTTT. Amino acid sequence: CASGANEKPQHF. Filled out from reference TRBV12-5 and TRBJ1-5, the complete variable domain reads DARVTQTPRHKVTEMGQEVTMRCQPILGHNTVFWYRQTMMQGLELLAYFRNRAPLDDSGMPKDRFSAEMPDATLATLKIQPSEPRDSAVYFCASGANEKPQHFGDGTRLSIL.

There are a few counts of this clone. The chain links TRBV5-6 to TRBJ2-7; maybe TRBD1 (6 bases). The V end lost 2 bases, the J end lost 5 bases, and 11 bases lay between the germline ends. Per the germline V gene, CDR1 is SGHDT and CDR2 is YYEEEE. The CDR3 length is 13 residues. The CDR3 sequence is CASSFGRGDEQYF. The CDR3, as DNA: TGTGCCAGCAGCTTTGGCAGGGGCGACGAGCAGTACTTC.

This clone was picked up a small number of times. The chain couples TRBV27 to TRBJ1-4, with D hard to call. Trimming pared 3 bases from V and 5 bases from J, leaving 10 bases between. Germline-derived CDR1 and CDR2 are MNHEY and SMNVEV (reference sequence). The CDR3 covers 14 residues. The CDR3 coding sequence is TGTGCCAGCAGTTTCACAGCCGACAATGAAAAACTGTTTTTT. Its translation: CASSFTADNEKLFF.

The J gene is TRBJ1-1, the V gene TRBV5-8; D not certain. V gave up 1 base and J gave up 1 base, with 5 bases separating them. This CDR3 spans 13 amino acids. From germline, CDR1 is SGHTS and CDR2 YDEGEE. The CDR3 reads CASSLWGNTEAFF. The DNA for the CDR3 is TGTGCCAGCAGCTTGTGGGGGAACACTGAAGCTTTCTTT. Complete variable domain (other parts from reference TRBV5-8 and TRBJ1-1): EAGVTQSPTHLIKTRGQQATLRCSPISGHTSVYWYQQALGLGLQFLLWYDEGEERNRGNFPPRFSGRQFPNYSSELNVNALELEDSALYLCASSLWGNTEAFFGQGTRLTVV.

The chain links TRBV7-9 to TRBJ1-2; D not resolved. V shed 1 base and J shed 2 bases, with 5 bases lying between them. The V gene's germline CDR1 is SEHNR and CDR2 FQNEAQ (reference sequence). The CDR3 runs to 13 residues. The CDR3 DNA follows: TGTGCCAGCAGCTTAGTTCGAAACTATGGCTACACCTTC. Amino acids: CASSLVRNYGYTF.

V gene TRBV27 combines with J gene TRBJ1-5; D uncertain. Germline V lookup: CDR1 MNHEY, CDR2 SMNVEV (reference sequence). The CDR3 sequence is 15 residues long. V shed 5 bases and J shed 0 bases, with 11 bases lying between them. The CDR3 bases are TGTGCCAGCAGTACGTGCCGTTATAGCAATCAGCCCCAGCATTTT. Amino acid sequence: CASSTCRYSNQPQHF.

This clone came up a few times. The chain recombines TRBV9 with TRBJ2-3; 9 positions agree with TRBD2. V lost 3 bases and J lost 2; bases outside the gene matches: 16. The CDR3 consists of 19 residues. The germline V gene has CDR1 SGDLS and CDR2 YYNGEE. CDR3 residues: CASSEPPRRGGRSTDTQYF. The CDR3 region has the DNA TGTGCCAGCAGCGAACCCCCAAGGCGGGGGGGCCGATCCACAGATACGCAGTATTTT.

CDR3 DNA: TGTGCCAGCAGCCAAGATCTGGGGACAGGGGTCTACAATGAGCAGTTCTTC. This sequence encodes CASSQDLGTGVYNEQFF. V gene TRBV14 combines with J gene TRBJ2-1; 10 bases map to TRBD1. The CDR3 covers 17 residues. The V and J ends lost 0 bases and 3 bases, in that order; junction bases with no gene match: 5. Germline lookup yields CDR1 SGHDN and CDR2 FVKESK. Full variable domain (missing parts from reference TRBV14 and TRBJ2-1): EAGVTQFPSHSVIEKGQTVTLRCDPISGHDNLYWYRRVMGKEIKFLLHFVKESKQDESGMPNNRFLAERTGGTYSTLKVQPAELEDSGVYFCASSQDLGTGVYNEQFFGPGTRLTVL.

With regard to this clone: This specimen includes other DNA sequences encoding the same CDR3. This chain connects TRBV4-2 to TRBJ2-4; TRBD1 agrees at 8 bases. The CDR3 loop spans 16 amino acids. Germline V gives CDR1 LGHNA, CDR2 YNFKEQ. The V and J ends lost 0 bases and 1 base, in that order; junction bases with no gene match: 2. CDR3 in DNA: TGTGCCAGCAGCCAAGACAGGGGGCTTGCCAAAAACATTCAGTACTTC. Translated: CASSQDRGLAKNIQYF.

This clone was seen a handful of times. The chain carries TRBV25-1 and TRBJ2-1; TRBD2 aligns across 8 bases. The CDR3 length is 16 residues. V shed 3 bases and J 0 bases; nucleotides not matched to a gene: 4. The germline CDR1 and CDR2 sequences are MGHDK and SYGVNS. CDR3 amino acids: CASSDPSGSSYNEQFF. The CDR3, as DNA: TGTGCCAGCAGTGACCCCAGCGGGAGCTCCTACAATGAGCAGTTCTTC.

This clone was picked up a small number of times. The gene calls are TRBV9 and TRBJ2-1, with TRBD2 matching 9 bases. Looked up from germline, CDR1 is SGDLS and CDR2 is YYNGEE. CDR3 size: 15 residues. J gave up 8 bases and V 5 bases, and 11 bases lay outside the gene matches. The CDR3 DNA reads TGTGCCAGCAGTCGGGCGAGCGGGGGGTTCGATGAGCAGTTCTTC. This gives the protein CASSRASGGFDEQFF. The complete variable domain, with remaining parts taken from reference TRBV9 and TRBJ2-1, reads DSGVTQTPKHLITATGQRVTLRCSPRSGDLSVYWYQQSLDQGLQFLIQYYNGEERAKGNILERFSAQQFPDLHSELNLSSLELGDSALYFCASSRASGGFDEQFFGPGTRLTVL.

The chain employs TRBV14 and TRBJ2-3; tentative D call: TRBD1 (6 bases). Germline CDR1 reads SGHDN; CDR2 reads FVKESK. The germline V and J ends were trimmed by 4 bases and 6 bases, with 14 bases remaining between them. The CDR3 is made up of 14 amino acids. The CDR3 reads CASSRLEGDDTQYF. The CDR3 DNA sequence: TGTGCCAGCAGCCGCCTCGAGGGGGACGATACGCAGTATTTT.

This clone was observed a handful of times. CDR3 in DNA: TGTGCCAGCAGCTTAGGAACAGGGAAGCCCTACGAGCAGTACTTC. This gives the protein CASSLGTGKPYEQYF. This rearrangement joins TRBV7-2 to TRBJ2-7, with a tentative D call TRBD1 (6 bases). V was cut by 1 base and J by 2 bases, with 12 bases left in between. The CDR3 is made up of 15 amino acids. Germline assignment: CDR1 SGHTA and CDR2 FQGNSA. Full variable domain (missing parts from reference TRBV7-2 and TRBJ2-7): GAGVSQSPSNKVTEKGKDVELRCDPISGHTALYWYRQSLGQGLEFLIYFQGNSAPDKSGLPSDRFSAERTGGSVSTLTIQRTQQEDSAVYLCASSLGTGKPYEQYFGPGTRLTVT.

The chain employs TRBV7-6 and TRBJ2-3; 9 bases agree with TRBD1. The CDR3 runs to 15 residues. Trimming removed 5 bases from V and 5 bases from J; junction bases left unmatched: 8. CDR1 SGHVS and CDR2 FNYEAQ come from the germline V gene. The CDR3 reads CASSALDRGLDTQYF. CDR3 DNA sequence: TGTGCCAGCAGCGCTCTGGACAGGGGTTTAGATACGCAGTATTTT.

This clone was observed a handful of times. The rearrangement joins TRBV6-5 to TRBJ2-3, with TRBD1 identical over 9 bases. CDR1 is MNHEY and CDR2 is SVGAGI in the germline V gene. J gave up 1 base and V 8 bases, and 4 bases lay outside the gene matches. The CDR3 runs 14 residues. This CDR3 is CASHRDRGTDTQYF. For the CDR3, the DNA is TGTGCCAGCCACCGGGACAGGGGCACAGATACGCAGTATTTT.

V usage is TRBV2 and J usage is TRBJ1-2; D is possibly TRBD1 (5 bases). CDR3 length: 14 residues. In germline, CDR1 is SNHLY, CDR2 FYNNEI. V dropped 4 bases and J dropped 6 bases, with 15 bases sitting between them. CDR3 residues: CASSVRGEGNGYTF. The CDR3 coding sequence is TGTGCCAGCAGTGTGCGAGGGGAGGGTAATGGCTACACCTTC.

This clone was counted between two and nine times. The chain is built from TRBV5-4 and TRBJ1-4, with 8 bases fitting TRBD1. The germline V gene has CDR1 SGHNT and CDR2 YYREEE (reference sequence). J lost 3 bases, V lost 1 base, and 5 bases had no gene match. This CDR3 region has 16 residues. The CDR3 here is CASSLNQGAANEKLFF. CDR3 nucleotide sequence: TGTGCCAGCAGCTTGAATCAGGGGGCGGCTAATGAAAAACTGTTTTTT.

V gene TRBV7-2 combines with J gene TRBJ1-4; 8 nucleotides align to TRBD1. Trimming took 5 bases from V and 0 from J; bases not matched to a gene: 14. The CDR3 covers 19 residues. CDR1 SGHTA and CDR2 FQGNSA come from the germline V gene. The CDR3 region is CASSQPGLTGATTNEKLFF. The CDR3 DNA follows: TGTGCCAGCAGCCAACCGGGCTTGACAGGGGCCACAACTAATGAAAAACTGTTTTTT.

The chain joins TRBV28 to TRBJ1-6, with D perhaps matching TRBD1 (6 bases). The CDR3 is 15 amino acids. The germline V gene has CDR1 MDHEN and CDR2 SYDVKM. Trimming removed 6 bases from V and 12 bases from J, with 21 bases in between. The CDR3 nucleotides are TGTGCCAGCAGCTCTGGGACACCCGAAATTCAACCCCTCCACTTT. Translating it yields CASSSGTPEIQPLHF.

V gene TRBV27 combines with J gene TRBJ1-1; D unclear. CDR3 length equals 14 residues. Trimming stripped 3 bases from V and 3 bases from J, with 11 bases between. CDR1 is MNHEY, CDR2 SMNVEV, per germline (reference sequence). The CDR3 nucleotides read TGTGCCAGCAGTTTTGAAGGGCGGGACACTGAAGCTTTCTTT. Encoded protein: CASSFEGRDTEAFF.

This sequence joins TRBV13 and TRBJ2-1; unclear D gene. The CDR3 is made up of 13 amino acids. CDR1 is PRHDT, CDR2 FYEKMQ, per germline (reference sequence). The ends were cut back, 0 bases at V and 9 bases at J, with 9 bases in the middle. The CDR3 loop is CASSLGGFCEQFF. The CDR3 coding sequence is TGTGCCAGCAGCTTAGGAGGGTTTTGTGAGCAGTTCTTC.

This clone appeared a few times. Other DNA sequences from this sample encode an identical CDR3 as well. V usage is TRBV5-1 and J usage is TRBJ1-1; 7 bases agree with TRBD1. Looked up from germline, CDR1 is SGHRS and CDR2 is YFSETQ. Unmatched junction bases numbered 3, after V lost 3 bases and J lost 1 base. The CDR3 covers 14 residues. In DNA form, the CDR3 reads TGCGCCAGCAGCTCTGGGACAGAGAACACTGAAGCTTTCTTT. Its protein product is CASSSGTENTEAFF. Together with reference TRBV5-1 and TRBJ1-1, the CDR3 gives the full variable domain: KAGVTQTPRYLIKTRGQQVTLSCSPISGHRSVSWYQQTPGQGLQFLFEYFSETQRNKGNFPGRFSGRQFSNSRSEMNVSTLELGDSALYLCASSSGTENTEAFFGQGTRLTVV.

This chain uses TRBV7-8 with TRBJ1-2; D is possibly TRBD1 (5 bases). V was cut by 5 bases and J by 8 bases, with 9 bases left in between. The CDR3 runs to 11 residues. CDR1 and CDR2 from the germline V gene are SGHVS and FQNEAQ. Written as DNA, the CDR3 is TGTGCCAGCAGCCACTCAGGGGGCTACACCTTC. Translating it yields CASSHSGGYTF.

J is TRBJ2-7 and V is TRBV13, with 7 bases lining up with TRBD1. The CDR3 is 14 residues long. The germline CDR1 and CDR2 sequences are PRHDT and FYEKMQ (reference sequence). J gave up 4 bases and V 5 bases, and 8 bases lay outside the gene matches. The CDR3 protein is CASSADRAQYEQYF. The CDR3 DNA reads as TGTGCCAGCAGCGCCGACAGGGCCCAGTACGAGCAGTACTTC.

The sample holds a few counts of this clone. The chain couples TRBV9 to TRBJ2-5; D is perhaps TRBD2 (6 bases). Germline V gives CDR1 SGDLS, CDR2 YYNGEE. V dropped 0 bases and J dropped 5 bases, with 14 bases sitting between them. The CDR3 runs 15 residues. The CDR3 loop is CASSVGLSGRETQYF. Written as DNA, the CDR3 is TGTGCCAGCAGCGTAGGTCTGTCGGGGAGGGAGACCCAGTACTTC.

This chain connects TRBV13 to TRBJ1-3; D gene uncertain. Trimming took off 1 base at V and 0 bases at J, with 10 bases between the two ends. Germline assignment: CDR1 PRHDT and CDR2 FYEKMQ (reference sequence). The CDR3 loop spans 16 amino acids. The CDR3 here is CASSLAGRSSGNTIYF. The CDR3 nucleotides are TGTGCCAGCAGCTTAGCCGGACGGTCCTCTGGAAACACCATATATTTT.

The chain carries TRBV7-2 and TRBJ1-3; 7 positions match TRBD1. From germline, CDR1 is SGHTA and CDR2 FQGNSA. CDR3 length: 16 amino acids. V lost 2 bases, J lost 0 bases, and 4 bases stayed unmatched. This chain's CDR3 is CASSLRQGDSGNTIYF. The CDR3 nucleotides are TGTGCCAGCAGCTTACGTCAGGGGGACTCTGGAAACACCATATATTTT.

A note on this clone: Other DNA sequences in this sample translate to the same CDR3. The gene calls are TRBV7-9 and TRBJ2-7; D ambiguous. Per the germline V gene, CDR1 is SEHNR and CDR2 is FQNEAQ (reference sequence). The CDR3 runs 11 residues. V was clipped by 0 bases and J by 6 bases, with 3 bases between them. CDR3 loop: CASSLAGEQYF. CDR3 coding DNA: TGTGCCAGCAGCTTAGCGGGCGAGCAGTACTTC.

The chain links TRBV4-1 to TRBJ1-6; no definite D call. The CDR3 spans 13 residues. Per the germline V gene, CDR1 is MGHRA and CDR2 is YSYEKL. Trimming cost V 0 bases and J 7 bases, with 4 bases left between them. The CDR3 DNA reads as TGCGCCAGCAGCCAAGAGAGGAATTCACCCCTCCACTTT. Its protein product is CASSQERNSPLHF.